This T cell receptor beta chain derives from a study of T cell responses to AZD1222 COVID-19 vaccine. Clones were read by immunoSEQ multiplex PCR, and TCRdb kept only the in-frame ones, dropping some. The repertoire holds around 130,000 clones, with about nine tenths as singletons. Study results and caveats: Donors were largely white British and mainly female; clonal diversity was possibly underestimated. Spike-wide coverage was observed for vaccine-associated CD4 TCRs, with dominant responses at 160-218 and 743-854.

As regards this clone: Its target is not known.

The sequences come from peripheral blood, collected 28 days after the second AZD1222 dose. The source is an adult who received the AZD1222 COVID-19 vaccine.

The CDR3 coding sequence is TGCGCCAGCAGCTCCACGGGGGATGGGAATTCACCCCTCCACTTT. Translated: CASSSTGDGNSPLHF. The V call is TRBV5-1, the J call TRBJ1-6; D possibly corresponds to TRBD1 (5 bases). Between the trimmed V and J ends, which lost 3 bases and 7 bases, there was a span of 14 bases. Germline lookup yields CDR1 SGHRS and CDR2 YFSETQ. This CDR3 is 15 amino acids long.